These 32 T cell receptor beta chains were sequenced from one sample in a study of cytomegalovirus exposure and HLA in healthy donors. The PCR used 60 Vbeta and 13 Jbeta primers. Sequencing used immunoSEQ multiplex PCR; TCRdb keeps in-frame clones, though not all of them. The sample holds roughly 100,000 clones, 70% to 75% seen once. The specimen sequenced was PBMCs. The receptors here all came from a middle-aged man in good health and CMV-seronegative.

The rearrangement uses TRBV27 and TRBJ2-4; a weak D match, TRBD1 (6 bases). Looked up from germline, CDR1 is MNHEY and CDR2 is SMNVEV (reference sequence). V was cut by 2 bases and J by 6 bases, with 14 bases left in between. This CDR3 has 15 amino acids. CDR3 protein: CASSLLSDRTNIQYF. For the CDR3, the DNA is TGTGCCAGCAGTTTACTCAGCGACAGGACAAACATTCAGTACTTC.

The J gene is TRBJ2-3, the V gene TRBV6-1; no reliable D call. The CDR3 has 13 amino acids. Per the germline V gene, CDR1 is MNHNS and CDR2 is SASEGT. V was pared by 3 bases and J by 0 bases, with 4 bases between. CDR3 protein: CASSDRSTDTQYF. The DNA of the CDR3 is TGTGCCAGCAGTGACAGGAGCACAGATACGCAGTATTTT.

The V and J genes are TRBV19 and TRBJ2-3; the D is unclear. CDR3 length: 14 amino acids. The germline CDR1 and CDR2 sequences are LNHDA and SQIVND (reference sequence). V lost 4 bases, J lost 5 bases, and 13 bases lay in between. CDR3 in DNA: TGTGCCAGTAGTACCACCACCGCGAGAGATACGCAGTATTTT. Amino acids: CASSTTTARDTQYF.

V is TRBV7-9 and J is TRBJ2-7, with D perhaps TRBD1 (6 bases). There are 12 residues in the CDR3. Germline V lookup: CDR1 SEHNR, CDR2 FQNEAQ (reference sequence). V lost 7 bases and J lost 6, with 13 bases in between. The CDR3 spells CASTLQGSEQYF. CDR3 bases: TGTGCCAGCACCCTCCAGGGGAGCGAGCAGTACTTC. The full variable domain, its missing parts supplied by reference TRBV7-9 and TRBJ2-7, is DTGVSQNPRHKITKRGQNVTFRCDPISEHNRLYWYRQTLGQGPEFLTYFQNEAQLEKSRLLSDRFSAERPKGSFSTLEIQRTEQGDSAMYLCASTLQGSEQYFGPGTRLTVT.

V usage is TRBV6-4 and J usage is TRBJ2-1; TRBD2 matches at 15 bases. The length of the CDR3 is 15 residues. V shed 4 bases and J 7 bases; nucleotides not matched to a gene: 2. Germline V CDR1 and CDR2: MRHNA, SNTAGT. The CDR3 nucleotides are TGTGCCAGCAGTGGGACTAGCGGGGGGGTAAATGAGCAGTTCTTC. This gives the protein CASSGTSGGVNEQFF.

This clone was detected only a few times. This chain uses TRBV27 with TRBJ1-2; 8 nucleotides line up with TRBD1. The CDR3 extends over 12 amino acids. The V gene's germline CDR1 is MNHEY and CDR2 SMNVEV (reference sequence). With 10 bases clipped from V and 8 bases from J, the junction kept 9 bases outside the gene matches. For the CDR3, the DNA is TGTGCCACCCTACGGACAGGGTACGGCTACACCTTC. Translating gives CATLRTGYGYTF.

The chain links TRBV2 to TRBJ1-2; possible D gene TRBD1, 6 bases. V was pared by 3 bases and J by 6 bases, with 14 bases between. Germline V lookup: CDR1 SNHLY, CDR2 FYNNEI. The CDR3 has 14 residues. The CDR3 sequence: CASSENRQGNGYTF. The CDR3 DNA reads as TGTGCCAGCAGTGAGAACAGGCAGGGGAATGGCTACACCTTC.

V and J are TRBV7-9 and TRBJ1-1, with 7 bases aligning to TRBD1. With V trimmed by 6 bases and J by 1 base, 5 bases remained unmatched. This CDR3 contains 14 residues. CDR1 is SEHNR, CDR2 FQNEAQ, per germline (reference sequence). The DNA for the CDR3 is TGTGCCAGCAGATCGACAGGGACGAACACTGAAGCTTTCTTT. Protein sequence: CASRSTGTNTEAFF.

V gene TRBV7-2 combines with J gene TRBJ2-1; no definite D call. The germline V and J ends were trimmed by 1 base and 7 bases, with 20 bases remaining between them. The CDR3 has 17 residues. Germline V gene data show CDR1 as SGHTA and CDR2 as FQGNSA. CDR3 residues: CASSLVSFWQAVNEQFF. The CDR3 DNA is TGTGCCAGCAGCTTAGTTTCGTTTTGGCAGGCAGTGAATGAGCAGTTCTTC.

The chain carries TRBV14 and TRBJ1-1; D call uncertain. Germline CDR1 is SGHDN and CDR2 is FVKESK. There are 15 residues in the CDR3. Trimming took off 4 bases at V and 0 bases at J, with 12 bases between the two ends. CDR3 DNA sequence: TGTGCCAGCAGCCCGGGGTCTTATATGAACACTGAAGCTTTCTTT. This gives the protein CASSPGSYMNTEAFF. Full variable domain (remainder filled in from reference TRBV14 and TRBJ1-1): EAGVTQFPSHSVIEKGQTVTLRCDPISGHDNLYWYRRVMGKEIKFLLHFVKESKQDESGMPNNRFLAERTGGTYSTLKVQPAELEDSGVYFCASSPGSYMNTEAFFGQGTRLTVV.

Worth noting for this clone: One junction end disagrees with the germline gene, perhaps due to a read error. This chain links TRBV15 with TRBJ1-5, with D perhaps matching TRBD1 (5 bases). The germline CDR1 and CDR2 sequences are LNHNV and YYDKDF (reference sequence). The CDR3 sequence is 13 residues long. CDR3 sequence reads: CATKGALEQPQHF. CDR3 DNA sequence: TGTGCGACCAAAGGGGCTTTGGAACAGCCCCAGCATTTT. The whole variable domain, remainder taken from reference TRBV15 and TRBJ1-5, is DAMVIQNPRYQVTQFGKPVTLSCSQTLNHNVMYWYQQKSSQAPKLLFHYYDKDFNNEADTPDNFQSRRPNTSFCFLDIRSPGLGDTAMYLCATKGALEQPQHFGDGTRLSIL.

V and J are TRBV18 and TRBJ1-1, with D hard to call. V shed 3 bases and J shed 4 bases, with 12 bases lying between them. In germline, CDR1 is KGHSH, CDR2 LQKENI. This CDR3 contains 14 residues. The CDR3 protein is CASSPILQATEAFF. DNA for the CDR3: TGTGCCAGCTCACCTATCCTCCAGGCCACTGAAGCTTTCTTT.

The chain carries TRBV10-2 and TRBJ2-7, with TRBD1 matching 7 bases. The CDR3 spans 15 residues. Unmatched junction bases numbered 5, after V lost 1 base and J lost 2 bases. The V gene's germline CDR1 is WSHSY and CDR2 SAAADI. Here the CDR3 reads CASSEFGDRAYEQYF. In nucleotides, the CDR3 is TGCGCCAGCAGTGAGTTTGGAGACAGGGCCTACGAGCAGTACTTC.

This clone was recorded at least ten times. The J gene is TRBJ2-3, the V gene TRBV6-4; 8 bases align to TRBD2. Germline CDR1 reads MRHNA; CDR2 reads SNTAGT. The CDR3 spans 14 residues. Germline trimming cut 3 bases from V and 1 base from J; bases unmatched to any gene: 0. The DNA for the CDR3 is TGTGCCAGCAGTGAGCGGGGGGGCACAGATACGCAGTATTTT. This gives the protein CASSERGGTDTQYF.

The V and J genes are TRBV4-1 and TRBJ2-7, with 7 nucleotides matching TRBD1. This CDR3 comprises 16 residues. Germline V gene data show CDR1 as MGHRA and CDR2 as YSYEKL. Trimming removed 1 base from V and 4 bases from J; junction bases left unmatched: 10. The CDR3 reads CASSQVQTGTEYEQYF. As DNA, the CDR3 is TGCGCCAGCAGCCAAGTCCAAACCGGGACAGAGTACGAGCAGTACTTC.

The V gene is TRBV5-1, the J gene TRBJ2-7; D may be TRBD2 (5 bases). Trimming shortened V by 1 base and J by 4 bases, and 12 bases separated the two germline ends. This CDR3 region has 14 residues. Germline CDR1 and CDR2: SGHRS and YFSETQ. The CDR3: CASSLSGSEYEQYF. DNA for the CDR3: TGCGCCAGCAGCTTGTCGGGAAGCGAGTACGAGCAGTACTTC. Full variable domain (rest looked up from reference TRBV5-1 and TRBJ2-7): KAGVTQTPRYLIKTRGQQVTLSCSPISGHRSVSWYQQTPGQGLQFLFEYFSETQRNKGNFPGRFSGRQFSNSRSEMNVSTLELGDSALYLCASSLSGSEYEQYFGPGTRLTVT.

The gene calls are TRBV7-3 and TRBJ2-1, with 9 bases identical to TRBD1. The length of the CDR3 is 16 residues. The ends lost 5 bases at V and 2 bases at J; junction bases unmatched: 7. The germline CDR1 and CDR2 sequences are SGHTA and FQGTGA. The CDR3 reads CASSPDRDRAYNEQFF. In nucleotides, the CDR3 is TGTGCCAGCAGCCCCGACCGGGACAGGGCCTACAATGAGCAGTTCTTC.

V usage is TRBV2 and J usage is TRBJ2-5, with 8 nucleotides matching TRBD1. The DNA end favors TRBJ2-7, so the J call may be wrong. This CDR3 region has 14 residues. Germline assignment: CDR1 SNHLY and CDR2 FYNNEI. CDR3 sequence reads: CASARGQLDHEQYF. DNA for the CDR3: TGTGCCAGCGCCAGGGGGCAACTAGATCACGAGCAGTACTTC.

The genes are TRBV14 and TRBJ2-2, with 8 bases aligning to TRBD1. Germline CDR1 SGHDN, CDR2 FVKESK. V dropped 1 base and J dropped 4; count of bases not matched to a gene: 14. The CDR3 runs to 19 residues. CDR3 DNA: TGTGCCAGCAGCCAAGCAGTCGGGGAGGACAGGGCGGGCACCGGGGAGCTGTTTTTT. It translates to CASSQAVGEDRAGTGELFF.

The V and J genes are TRBV5-1 and TRBJ1-2, with D maybe TRBD1 (5 bases). The CDR3 has 12 residues. Germline V gene sequence: CDR1 SGHRS, CDR2 YFSETQ. The ends were cut back, 2 bases at V and 5 bases at J, with 7 bases in the middle. CDR3 residues: CASSFSGYGYTF. CDR3 in DNA: TGCGCCAGCAGCTTTTCAGGGTATGGCTACACCTTC.

In regard to this clone: The junction differs from germline at one of its ends, possibly a read error. This sequence joins TRBV7-9 and TRBJ2-7, with a tentative D call TRBD1 (5 bases). The CDR3 has 13 amino acids. The V gene's germline CDR1 is SEHNR and CDR2 FQNEAQ (reference sequence). This chain's CDR3 is CASRLDGAHEQYF. DNA of the CDR3: TGTGCCAGCAGATTAGATGGGGCCCACGAGCAGTACTTC.

The chain uses TRBV7-2 and TRBJ1-5; D ambiguous. Per germline, CDR1 SGHTA and CDR2 FQGNSA. The CDR3 totals 12 residues. Trimming left V 1 base short and J 6 bases short, with 4 bases between. CDR3 amino acids: CASSLVGQPQHF. CDR3 DNA sequence: TGTGCCAGCAGCTTAGTCGGTCAGCCCCAGCATTTT.

Concerning this clone itself: The germline gene is not matched at one end of the junction; a read error may be the cause. This chain links TRBV7-3 with TRBJ2-2; 12 bases match TRBD1. The CDR3 covers 19 residues. Germline V gene sequence: CDR1 SGHTA, CDR2 FQGTGA. CDR3 coding DNA: TGTGCCAGCAGATTAACGGGGGACAGGGGGCACCCCAACGCCGGGGAGCTGTTTTTT. It is translated as CASRLTGDRGHPNAGELFF.

The rearrangement links TRBV28 to TRBJ1-2, with 9 bases aligning to TRBD1. Germline CDR1 is MDHEN and CDR2 is SYDVKM. The CDR3 totals 17 residues. V trimming: 5 bases; J trimming: 0 bases; junction bases outside the gene matches: 10. The CDR3 is CASSSPGTGLTNYGYTF. For the CDR3, the DNA is TGTGCCAGCAGTAGTCCCGGGACAGGGCTTACTAACTATGGCTACACCTTC.

The V call is TRBV5-6, the J call TRBJ1-1, with D unclear. This CDR3 contains 14 residues. V was pared by 1 base and J by 4 bases, with 11 bases between. From germline, CDR1 is SGHDT and CDR2 YYEEEE. For the CDR3, the DNA is TGTGCCAGCAGCTTGTGGGGTGGAGGCACTGAAGCTTTCTTT. Translation gives CASSLWGGGTEAFF.

The count of this clone is one. At one boundary the junction diverges from the germline segment, which might be a read error. The rearrangement links TRBV4-3 to TRBJ1-1; maybe TRBD1 (6 bases). The CDR3 consists of 15 residues. CDR1 and CDR2 (germline): LGHNA, YSLEER. The DNA for the CDR3 is TGCGCCAGCAGTCAAGCGGACCGGGACACCCGGGAAGCTTTCTTT. This sequence encodes CASSQADRDTREAFF.

The J gene is TRBJ2-1, the V gene TRBV5-8, with TRBD2 as a possible D gene (5 bases). Germline CDR1 reads SGHTS; CDR2 reads YDEGEE. With 0 bases removed from V and 0 bases from J, the gap between germline ends came to 7 bases. The CDR3 loop spans 15 amino acids. CDR3: CASSLAGSSYNEQFF. CDR3 nucleotides: TGTGCCAGCAGCTTGGCGGGGAGCTCCTACAATGAGCAGTTCTTC.

The genes are TRBV19 and TRBJ1-3; TRBD1 might be the D (6 bases). The V and J ends lost 7 bases and 2 bases respectively, with 9 bases between them. Per germline, CDR1 LNHDA and CDR2 SQIVND (reference sequence). There are 13 residues in the CDR3. The CDR3 DNA reads as TGTGCCAGTATCAGGACAGCTGGAAACACCATATATTTT. Translated, it gives CASIRTAGNTIYF.

The V and J genes are TRBV5-1 and TRBJ1-6; 9 bases are shared with TRBD1. The CDR3 has 14 residues. Per germline, CDR1 SGHRS and CDR2 YFSETQ. V gave up 1 base and J gave up 13 bases; unmatched junction bases: 6. The CDR3 loop is CASSLSGQGSPLHF. CDR3 in DNA: TGCGCCAGCAGCTTGTCGGGACAGGGTTCCCCCCTCCACTTT.

The rearrangement joins TRBV7-2 to TRBJ1-2; possibly TRBD1 for D (6 bases). The CDR3 sequence is 14 residues long. Per germline, CDR1 SGHTA and CDR2 FQGNSA. V gave up 4 bases and J gave up 4 bases, with 13 bases separating them. DNA of the CDR3: TGTGCCAGCAGCTGGGGGCAGAGGGGCTATGGCTACACCTTC. Translation gives CASSWGQRGYGYTF.

The chain is built from TRBV6-5 and TRBJ1-1; D uncertain. Trimming removed 2 bases at V and 2 bases at J, with 9 bases between. Germline loops: CDR1 MNHEY, CDR2 SVGAGI. The CDR3 loop spans 14 amino acids. The CDR3 DNA reads TGTGCCAGCAGTTACCACCTGAGAAACACTGAAGCTTTCTTT. Translated, it gives CASSYHLRNTEAFF.

The chain is built from TRBV7-9 and TRBJ2-4; TRBD1 aligns across 7 bases. This CDR3 comprises 17 residues. V shed 5 bases and J 8 bases; nucleotides not matched to a gene: 18. Per the germline V gene, CDR1 is SEHNR and CDR2 is FQNEAQ (reference sequence). The CDR3 spells CASSPNYGTVPGYIQYF. CDR3 DNA sequence: TGTGCCAGCAGCCCGAACTATGGGACAGTGCCCGGTTACATTCAGTACTTC.